The 10 T cell receptor beta chains in this list originate from one sample, sequenced in a study of T cells in Graves' hyperthyroidism and ophthalmopathy. TCR beta CDR3 region amplification was performed from RNA transcripts. With the HTBI primer set, the TCR CDR3 went through a first round of RT-PCR. MiXCR was run by TCRdb on the multiplex PCR reads, yielding one entry per CDR3 protein. The sample lists some 700,000 distinct CDR3 sequences, roughly 17% occurring once. The sample comprised blood. Receptors were obtained from a man in his forties or fifties with Graves' hyperthyroidism.

This clonotype was counted a few times. This chain links TRBV28 with TRBJ1-2; 9 bases match TRBD1. V lost 2 bases to trimming and J lost 12 bases; unmatched junction nucleotides: 16. The CDR3 length is 16 residues. Germline CDR1 reads MDHEN; CDR2 reads SYDVKM. The CDR3 here is CASSLPPGQGNEEDTF. In nucleotides, the CDR3 is TGTGCCAGCAGTTTACCACCGGGACAGGGAAACGAGGAGGACACCTTC.

The chain couples TRBV7-9 to TRBJ2-7; D remains unclear. Germline CDR1 reads SEHNR; CDR2 reads FQNEAQ (reference sequence). This CDR3 spans 16 amino acids. The V gene lost 0 bases and the J gene lost 2 bases, with 14 bases spanning the gap. This CDR3 is CASSLAPQTDTYEQYF. The CDR3 nucleotides read TGTGCCAGCAGCTTAGCACCCCAGACGGATACCTACGAGCAGTACTTC. The full variable domain, completed using reference TRBV7-9 and TRBJ2-7, is DTGVSQNPRHKITKRGQNVTFRCDPISEHNRLYWYRQTLGQGPEFLTYFQNEAQLEKSRLLSDRFSAERPKGSFSTLEIQRTEQGDSAMYLCASSLAPQTDTYEQYFGPGTRLTVT.

A remark on this clonotype: With a much larger clone just one base away, this may be a read error. This chain links TRBV7-3 with TRBJ2-5, with TRBD2 matching 9 bases. CDR3 size: 16 residues. The V gene's germline CDR1 is SGHTA and CDR2 FQGTGA. The CDR3 is CASSLTKTSGQETQCF. The CDR3 DNA reads as TGTGCCAGTAGCTTAACGAAGACTAGCGGACAAGAGACCCAGTGCTTC.

This clonotype showed up just a few times. V gene TRBV6-2 or TRBV6-3 combines with J gene TRBJ2-5; 10 nucleotides match TRBD2. Germline lookup yields CDR1 MNHEY and CDR2 SVGEGT. The trim removed 2 bases at V and 5 bases at J, leaving 8 bases unmatched. This CDR3 contains 16 residues. This CDR3 is CASSYVGSGRRETQYF. For the CDR3, the DNA is TGTGCCAGCAGTTACGTCGGTAGCGGGAGGAGGGAGACCCAGTACTTC.

J is TRBJ1-2 and V is TRBV12-5; 8 nucleotides line up with TRBD1. The CDR3 runs to 18 residues. Germline CDR1 reads LGHNT; CDR2 reads FRNRAP. Germline trimming cut 2 bases from V and 3 bases from J; bases unmatched to any gene: 14. CDR3 nucleotide sequence: TGTGCTAGTGGTTTGTCCCCTCGAGACAGGGGCAAGGACTATGGCTACACCTTC. It codes for CASGLSPRDRGKDYGYTF.

There are many counts of this clonotype. The chain combines TRBV27 with TRBJ2-7; maybe TRBD2 (5 bases). CDR1 is MNHEY, CDR2 SMNVEV, per germline (reference sequence). The CDR3 length is 16 residues. Trimming removed 5 bases at V and 5 bases at J, with 22 bases between. CDR3 in DNA: TGTGCCAGCAGTAAAGCTTTAGGGCCGCCCGGGGACGAGCAGTACTTC. Its translation is CASSKALGPPGDEQYF.

The chain has TRBV30 and TRBJ2-5; maybe TRBD2 (6 bases). The CDR3 totals 13 residues. V lost 5 bases to trimming and J lost 9 bases, with 19 bases between them. The germline V gene encodes CDR1 GTSNPN and CDR2 SVGIG (reference sequence). CDR3 DNA: TGTGCCTGGGTCCGGGACTCCCCAGGGCCCCAGTACTTC. Its protein is CAWVRDSPGPQYF.

This clonotype has ten or more counts. This chain links TRBV3-1 with TRBJ2-1; 11 bases are a match to TRBD2. Germline V gene data show CDR1 as LGHDT and CDR2 as YNNKEL (reference sequence). V was pared by 4 bases and J by 9 bases, with 8 bases of the junction left unmatched. The CDR3 loop spans 15 amino acids. In nucleotides, the CDR3 is TGTGCCAGCAGCCCGAGCGGTAGCGGGAGGGTTGAGCAGTTCTTC. Amino acids: CASSPSGSGRVEQFF.

The CDR3, as DNA: TGTGCCAGCAGTCCGCATGGGGGCATTCAGGCTTTCTTT. Amino acids: CASSPHGGIQAFF. The chain recombines TRBV6-1 with TRBJ1-1; D may be TRBD1 (6 bases). With 5 bases removed from V and 11 bases from J, the gap between germline ends came to 18 bases. Germline assignment: CDR1 MNHNS and CDR2 SASEGT. The CDR3 length is 13 residues.

The chain employs TRBV7-3 and TRBJ2-7; 10 bases agree with TRBD1. V shed 3 bases, J shed 3 bases, and the junction held 5 bases outside the gene matches. CDR3 length: 15 amino acids. Germline V gives CDR1 SGHTA, CDR2 FQGTGA. CDR3 residues: CASSLGQGFLYEQYF. The CDR3 DNA sequence: TGTGCCAGCAGCTTGGGACAGGGGTTCCTCTACGAGCAGTACTTC.